These 17 T cell receptor beta chains were all obtained from the same sample, sequenced in a study of technical replicates of blood from a few donors. TCRdb keeps only in-frame clones here, not all; method: immunoSEQ multiplex PCR. The sample lists tens of thousands of clones; approximately 97% were seen once. Sequencing was carried out using T cells isolated from PBMCs. The receptors come from a human donor in good health.

In its sample, this clone was seen once. V is TRBV5-1 and J is TRBJ1-4; 9 positions agree with TRBD1. After removal of 2 bases from V and 7 bases from J, the junction contained 12 bases not matched to a gene. This CDR3 spans 17 amino acids. Germline CDR1 SGHRS, CDR2 YFSETQ. The CDR3 DNA sequence: TGCGCCAGCAGCTTTGGGACAGGGCCGAGGGGAAGTGAAAAACTGTTTTTT. Translated, it gives CASSFGTGPRGSEKLFF.

In its sample, this clone was seen once. The chain carries TRBV9 and TRBJ1-2; weak D call: TRBD1 (6 bases). The germline V gene encodes CDR1 SGDLS and CDR2 YYNGEE. V was clipped by 0 bases and J by 5 bases, with 20 bases between them. The CDR3 has 17 amino acids. This CDR3 is CASSVDAHRVQGYGYTF. As DNA, the CDR3 is TGTGCCAGCAGCGTAGATGCCCACAGGGTGCAAGGGTATGGCTACACCTTC.

The chain joins TRBV4-2 to TRBJ2-1; D may be TRBD1 (5 bases). Germline assignment: CDR1 LGHNA and CDR2 YNFKEQ. V was clipped by 4 bases and J by 3 bases, with 19 bases between them. The CDR3 spans 17 residues. CDR3: CASSRGYLGRFYNEQFF. The CDR3 DNA reads TGTGCCAGCAGCCGGGGCTACCTGGGAAGATTCTACAATGAGCAGTTCTTC.

The chain links TRBV19 to TRBJ1-1, with TRBD1 identical over 9 bases. V lost 6 bases, J lost 1 base, and 3 bases stayed unmatched. Germline V gene data show CDR1 as LNHDA and CDR2 as SQIVND (reference sequence). CDR3 length equals 14 residues. The CDR3 protein is CASSSGQGNTEAFF. The CDR3 nucleotides are TGTGCCAGTAGCTCGGGACAGGGGAACACTGAAGCTTTCTTT.

This clone was recorded once. The chain is built from TRBV4-1 and TRBJ1-5; D call uncertain. Between the trimmed V and J ends, which lost 3 bases and 0 bases, there was a span of 15 bases. This CDR3 region has 17 residues. The germline V gene has CDR1 MGHRA and CDR2 YSYEKL. CDR3 loop: CASSQFPPGYSNQPQHF. In DNA, the CDR3 is TGCGCCAGCAGCCAGTTTCCACCCGGGTATAGCAATCAGCCCCAGCATTTT.

The chain uses TRBV18 and TRBJ2-7; 7 positions match TRBD1. V shed 3 bases and J 2 bases; nucleotides not matched to a gene: 4. The CDR3 spans 14 residues. Germline V CDR1 and CDR2: KGHSH, LQKENI. The CDR3 region has the DNA TGTGCCAGCTCACCTACCGGGACAGCCTACGAGCAGTACTTC. Amino acid sequence: CASSPTGTAYEQYF.

Of note for this clone: Within the sample, other DNA sequences also encode this same CDR3. CDR3 sequence: CASSEGRGYEQYF. The CDR3 coding sequence is TGCGCCAGCAGTGAAGGTCGAGGTTACGAGCAGTACTTC. V and J are TRBV10-1 and TRBJ2-7, with D unresolved. Germline values: CDR1 WNHNN, CDR2 SYGVQD (reference sequence). CDR3 length equals 13 residues. Trimming removed 3 bases from V and 4 bases from J, with 10 bases in between.

The V gene is TRBV5-1, the J gene TRBJ2-2, with 8 positions matching TRBD1. Germline V gene sequence: CDR1 SGHRS, CDR2 YFSETQ. This CDR3 has 16 residues. The trim removed 4 bases at V and 1 base at J, leaving 6 bases unmatched. DNA of the CDR3: TGCGCCAGCAGCCCTCCGGGACAGGTGAACACCGGGGAGCTGTTTTTT. Protein: CASSPPGQVNTGELFF. Looking up the rest from reference TRBV5-1 and TRBJ2-2 gives the full variable domain: KAGVTQTPRYLIKTRGQQVTLSCSPISGHRSVSWYQQTPGQGLQFLFEYFSETQRNKGNFPGRFSGRQFSNSRSEMNVSTLELGDSALYLCASSPPGQVNTGELFFGEGSRLTVL.

The chain combines TRBV7-2 with TRBJ2-7; D is perhaps TRBD2 (7 bases). CDR3 length: 15 amino acids. The germline V gene encodes CDR1 SGHTA and CDR2 FQGNSA. Trimming shortened V by 1 base and J by 2 bases, and 12 bases separated the two germline ends. The CDR3 here is CASSLGGGPAYEQYF. CDR3 bases: TGTGCCAGCAGCTTAGGGGGGGGGCCAGCCTACGAGCAGTACTTC.

The chain links TRBV30 to TRBJ2-2, with TRBD1 matching over 8 bases. The ends lost 3 bases at V and 8 bases at J; junction bases unmatched: 5. CDR1 GTSNPN and CDR2 SVGIG come from the germline V gene (reference sequence). The CDR3 has 13 residues. The CDR3 DNA follows: TGTGCCTGGAGCCACAGGGGGACTGGGGAGCTGTTTTTT. This codes for CAWSHRGTGELFF.

DNA for the CDR3: TGTGCCAGCAGCGAACAGGGGGGTCTCAACTATGGCTACACCTTC. It specifies CASSEQGGLNYGYTF. This chain links TRBV9 with TRBJ1-2; 8 positions match TRBD1. Germline CDR1 reads SGDLS; CDR2 reads YYNGEE. There are 15 residues in the CDR3. V trimming: 3 bases; J trimming: 2 bases; junction bases outside the gene matches: 6.

The V call is TRBV7-3, the J call TRBJ1-2; perhaps TRBD1 as D (5 bases). Germline CDR1 SGHTA, CDR2 FQGTGA. There are 13 residues in the CDR3. V was clipped by 5 bases and J by 2 bases, with 9 bases between them. In DNA, the CDR3 is TGTGCCAGCAGCCATGACAGAAACTATGGCTACACCTTC. Its protein is CASSHDRNYGYTF.

V gene TRBV12-5 combines with J gene TRBJ2-7, with D unresolved. Trimming left V 0 bases short and J 2 bases short, with 14 bases between. Germline V gene data show CDR1 as LGHNT and CDR2 as FRNRAP. The CDR3 sequence is 16 residues long. CDR3 amino acids: CASGLVLPGAPYEQYF. In DNA form, the CDR3 reads TGTGCTAGTGGTTTGGTACTGCCAGGCGCCCCCTACGAGCAGTACTTC.

This chain connects TRBV25-1 to TRBJ2-2; D unresolved. Per germline, CDR1 MGHDK and CDR2 SYGVNS. The V gene lost 1 base and the J gene lost 5 bases, with 5 bases spanning the gap. CDR3 length: 13 amino acids. CDR3 sequence reads: CASSEFQTGELFF. Here the CDR3 DNA reads TGTGCCAGCAGTGAATTCCAGACCGGGGAGCTGTTTTTT. The full variable domain, with the rest looked up from reference TRBV25-1 and TRBJ2-2, is EADIYQTPRYLVIGTGKKITLECSQTMGHDKMYWYQQDPGMELHLIHYSYGVNSTEKGDLSSESTVSRIRTEHFPLTLESARPSHTSQYLCASSEFQTGELFFGEGSRLTVL.

This rearrangement joins TRBV30 to TRBJ1-5; possibly TRBD1 for D (5 bases). V was pared by 1 base and J by 2 bases, with 15 bases between. Germline CDR1 and CDR2: GTSNPN and SVGIG (reference sequence). The CDR3 covers 16 residues. The CDR3 region is CAWSEGWLGGNQPQHF. The DNA for the CDR3 is TGTGCCTGGAGTGAAGGTTGGTTAGGGGGCAATCAGCCCCAGCATTTT.

The CDR3 sequence: CASSLEPVLPYEQYF. As DNA, the CDR3 is TGTGCCAGCAGCTTAGAACCGGTACTTCCCTACGAGCAGTACTTC. This chain links TRBV7-9 with TRBJ2-7; D gene uncertain. CDR1 SEHNR and CDR2 FQNEAQ come from the germline V gene (reference sequence). The CDR3 spans 15 residues. Trimming took off 1 base at V and 2 bases at J, with 12 bases between the two ends.

This clone was counted once. The CDR3 coding sequence is TGTGCCAGCAGTCCGACTAGTCCTGGGGAGCTGTTTTTT. Its translation is CASSPTSPGELFF. The chain joins TRBV6-1 to TRBJ2-2; possibly TRBD2 for D (6 bases). Looked up from germline, CDR1 is MNHNS and CDR2 is SASEGT. The CDR3 loop spans 13 amino acids. V shed 5 bases and J shed 8 bases, with 12 bases lying between them.